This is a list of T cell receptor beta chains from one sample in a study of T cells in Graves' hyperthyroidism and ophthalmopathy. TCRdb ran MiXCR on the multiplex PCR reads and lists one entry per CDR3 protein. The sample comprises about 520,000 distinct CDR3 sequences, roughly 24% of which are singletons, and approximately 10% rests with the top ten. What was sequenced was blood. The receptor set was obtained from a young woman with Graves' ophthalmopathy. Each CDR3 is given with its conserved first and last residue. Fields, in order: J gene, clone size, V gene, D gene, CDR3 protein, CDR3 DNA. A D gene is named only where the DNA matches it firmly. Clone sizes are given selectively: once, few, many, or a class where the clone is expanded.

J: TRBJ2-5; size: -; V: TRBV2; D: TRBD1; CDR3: CATSGQYQETQYF; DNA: TGTGCCACTTCGGGACAGTACCAAGAGACCCAGTACTTC
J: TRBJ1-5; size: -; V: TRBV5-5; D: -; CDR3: CASSLLTQLNQPQHF; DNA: TGTGCCAGCAGCTTATTAACCCAACTCAATCAGCCCCAGCATTTT
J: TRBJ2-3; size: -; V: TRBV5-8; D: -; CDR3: CASSLIADTQYF; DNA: TGTGCCAGCAGCTTGATTGCGGATACGCAGTATTTT
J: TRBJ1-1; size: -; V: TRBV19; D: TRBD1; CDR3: CASSMLRDSEAFF; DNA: TGTGCCAGTAGTATGTTACGGGACAGTGAAGCTTTCTTT
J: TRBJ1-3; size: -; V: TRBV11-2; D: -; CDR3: CASSLVGSLGGNTIYF; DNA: TGTGCCAGCAGCTTAGTGGGGTCGCTAGGCGGAAACACCATATATTTT
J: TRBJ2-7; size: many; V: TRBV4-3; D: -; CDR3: CASSQDRGDYEQYF; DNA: TGCGCCAGCAGCCAAGACAGAGGCGACTACGAGCAGTACTTC
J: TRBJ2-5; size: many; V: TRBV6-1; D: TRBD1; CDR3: CASSLRDRDQETQYF; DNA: TGTGCCAGCAGCCTCCGGGACAGGGACCAAGAGACCCAGTACTTC
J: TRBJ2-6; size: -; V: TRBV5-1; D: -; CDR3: CASESGANVLTF; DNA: TGCGCCAGCGAATCTGGGGCCAACGTCCTGACTTTC
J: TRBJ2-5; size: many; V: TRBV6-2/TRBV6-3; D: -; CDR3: CASSEQGIETQYF; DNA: TGTGCCAGCAGCGAACAGGGAATCGAGACCCAGTACTTC
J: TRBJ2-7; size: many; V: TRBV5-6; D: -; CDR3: CASSLNTGRESYEQYF; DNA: TGTGCCAGCAGCCTTAACACCGGTCGGGAATCCTACGAGCAGTACTTC
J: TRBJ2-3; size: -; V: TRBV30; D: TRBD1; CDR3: CAWSRQGADTQYF; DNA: TGTGCCTGGAGTCGACAGGGTGCAGATACGCAGTATTTT
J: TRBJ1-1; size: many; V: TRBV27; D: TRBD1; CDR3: CASVRQGMNTEAFF; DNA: TGTGCCAGCGTACGACAGGGGATGAACACTGAAGCTTTCTTT
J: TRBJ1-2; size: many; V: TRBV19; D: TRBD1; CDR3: CASMGMSGGDGYTF; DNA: TGTGCCAGTATGGGCATGTCAGGGGGCGATGGCTACACCTTC
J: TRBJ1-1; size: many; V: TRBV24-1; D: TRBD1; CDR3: CATSDPTAGGSEAFF; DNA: TGTGCCACCAGTGATCCCACGGCAGGGGGGAGTGAAGCTTTCTTT
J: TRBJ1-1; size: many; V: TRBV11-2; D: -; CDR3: CASSLGHSRGSNTEAFF; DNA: TGTGCCAGCAGCTTAGGTCATTCAAGGGGCTCGAACACTGAAGCTTTCTTT
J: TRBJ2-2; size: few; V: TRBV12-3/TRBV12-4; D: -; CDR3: CASSPARLNTGELFF; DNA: TGTGCCAGCAGCCCCGCCAGGTTGAACACCGGGGAGCTGTTTTTT
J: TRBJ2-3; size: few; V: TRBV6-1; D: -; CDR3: CASSPYGTDTQYF; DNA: TGTGCCAGCAGTCCGTATGGCACAGATACGCAGTATTTT
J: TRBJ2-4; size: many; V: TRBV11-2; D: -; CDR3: CASSLTGGPQNIQYF; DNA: TGTGCCAGCAGCTTAACTGGGGGGCCACAAAACATTCAGTACTTC
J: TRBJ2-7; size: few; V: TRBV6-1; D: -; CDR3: CASSPLLGEQYF; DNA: TGTGCCAGCAGTCCCCTCCTCGGCGAGCAGTACTTC
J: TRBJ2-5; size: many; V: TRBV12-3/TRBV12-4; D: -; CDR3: CASSFVDGETQYF; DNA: TGTGCCAGCAGTTTTGTCGACGGAGAGACCCAGTACTTC
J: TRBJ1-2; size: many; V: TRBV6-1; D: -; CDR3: CASSEVLGGVYGYTF; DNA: TGTGCCAGCAGTGAGGTCCTGGGAGGCGTCTATGGCTACACCTTC
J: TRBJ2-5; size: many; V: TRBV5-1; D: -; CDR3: CASSSGSEGETQYF; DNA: TGCGCCAGCAGCTCAGGGAGCGAGGGGGAGACCCAGTACTTC
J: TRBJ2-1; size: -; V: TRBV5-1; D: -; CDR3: CASSLEGSGFEDNEQFF; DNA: TGCGCCAGCAGCTTGGAAGGGTCAGGGTTCGAAGACAATGAGCAGTTCTTC
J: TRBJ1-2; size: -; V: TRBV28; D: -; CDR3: CASLTGTFPNYGYTF; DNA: TGTGCCAGCCTGACAGGCACCTTTCCCAACTATGGCTACACCTTC
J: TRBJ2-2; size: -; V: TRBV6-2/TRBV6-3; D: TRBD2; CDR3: CASSRDMREPKNTGELFF; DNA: TGTGCCAGCAGTCGCGATATGCGGGAGCCCAAGAACACCGGGGAGCTGTTTTTT
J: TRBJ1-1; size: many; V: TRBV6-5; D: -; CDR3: CASSYRMNTEAFF; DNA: TGTGCCAGCAGTTACCGAATGAACACTGAAGCTTTCTTT
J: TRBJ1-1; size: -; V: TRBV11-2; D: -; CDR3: CASSFRPGSNTEAFF; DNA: TGTGCCAGCAGCTTTCGGCCGGGGTCGAACACTGAAGCTTTCTTT
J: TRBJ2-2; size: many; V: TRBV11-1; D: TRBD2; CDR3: CASRRLAGTGELFF; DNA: TGTGCCAGCAGGCGACTAGCGGGCACCGGGGAGCTGTTTTTT
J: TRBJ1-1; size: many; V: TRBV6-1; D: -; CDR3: CASSEARDTEAFF; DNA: TGTGCCAGCAGTGAAGCGCGGGACACTGAAGCTTTCTTT
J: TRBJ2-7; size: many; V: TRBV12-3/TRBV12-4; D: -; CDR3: CASSSGLAYEQYF; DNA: TGTGCCAGCAGTTCTGGGCTAGCCTACGAGCAGTACTTC
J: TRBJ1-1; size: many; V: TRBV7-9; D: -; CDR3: CANNRLLNTEAFF; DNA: TGTGCCAACAACCGACTCTTAAACACTGAAGCTTTCTTT
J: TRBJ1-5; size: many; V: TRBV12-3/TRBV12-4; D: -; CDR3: CASTLSGQPQHF; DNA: TGTGCCAGCACCCTGAGTGGTCAGCCCCAGCATTTT
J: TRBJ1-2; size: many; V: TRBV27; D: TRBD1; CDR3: CASSLDGTGTYGYTF; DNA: TGTGCCAGCAGTTTAGACGGGACAGGGACCTATGGCTACACCTTC
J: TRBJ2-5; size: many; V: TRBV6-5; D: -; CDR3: CASRRGGRETQYF; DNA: TGTGCCAGCAGAAGGGGGGGGCGGGAGACCCAGTACTTC
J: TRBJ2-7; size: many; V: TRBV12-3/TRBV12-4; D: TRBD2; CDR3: CASSFRTSGVPYTADEQYF; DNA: TGTGCCAGCAGTTTCCGGACTAGCGGGGTCCCATATACGGCCGACGAGCAGTACTTC
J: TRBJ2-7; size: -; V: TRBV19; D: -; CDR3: CATLGVAPTYEQYF; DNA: TGTGCCACTCTCGGGGTAGCGCCGACCTACGAGCAGTACTTC
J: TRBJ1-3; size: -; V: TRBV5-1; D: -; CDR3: CASSLGEQQGNTIYF; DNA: TGCGCCAGCAGCTTGGGCGAACAACAAGGAAACACCATATATTTT
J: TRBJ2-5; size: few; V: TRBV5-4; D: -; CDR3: CASSLDVAAQYF; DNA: TGTGCCAGCAGCTTGGATGTTGCGGCCCAGTACTTC
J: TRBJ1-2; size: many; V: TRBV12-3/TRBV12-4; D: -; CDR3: CASSLPPTYGYTF; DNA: TGTGCCAGCAGTTTACCCCCCACGTATGGCTACACCTTC
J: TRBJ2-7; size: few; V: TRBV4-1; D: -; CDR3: CASSQDLKGYEQYF; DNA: TGCGCCAGCAGCCAAGATCTAAAGGGCTACGAGCAGTACTTC